This T cell receptor beta chain was identified in a study of CD8 T cells in ankylosing spondylitis. General observations from the study: Certain motif variants had earlier been reported in reactive arthritis synovial fluid and blood. A motif in TCR beta, a set of eight highly homologous variants, appeared characteristic of ankylosing spondylitis blood. Significant enrichment of disease-linked clones was reported in matched ankylosing spondylitis synovial fluid.

TCRdb itself ran the 5' RACE reads through MiXCR, one entry per CDR3 protein. The table shows hundreds of thousands of distinct CDR3 sequences, with 8% to 9% occurring only once. The CDR3 sequence is 12 residues long. Germline loops: CDR1 SGDLS, CDR2 YYNGEE. The germline V and J ends were trimmed by 3 bases and 0 bases, with 4 bases remaining between them. Many counts were recorded for this clonotype. The antigen remains unidentified. Sample: blood, either unsorted or a sorted T cell fraction (not recorded which). This receptor was taken from a female donor with ankylosing spondylitis or in good health (not recorded which). The J gene is TRBJ2-7, the V gene TRBV9; D gene ambiguous. In DNA, the CDR3 is TGTGCCAGCAGCGGTAACTCCTACGAGCAGTACTTC. The encoded protein is CASSGNSYEQYF.